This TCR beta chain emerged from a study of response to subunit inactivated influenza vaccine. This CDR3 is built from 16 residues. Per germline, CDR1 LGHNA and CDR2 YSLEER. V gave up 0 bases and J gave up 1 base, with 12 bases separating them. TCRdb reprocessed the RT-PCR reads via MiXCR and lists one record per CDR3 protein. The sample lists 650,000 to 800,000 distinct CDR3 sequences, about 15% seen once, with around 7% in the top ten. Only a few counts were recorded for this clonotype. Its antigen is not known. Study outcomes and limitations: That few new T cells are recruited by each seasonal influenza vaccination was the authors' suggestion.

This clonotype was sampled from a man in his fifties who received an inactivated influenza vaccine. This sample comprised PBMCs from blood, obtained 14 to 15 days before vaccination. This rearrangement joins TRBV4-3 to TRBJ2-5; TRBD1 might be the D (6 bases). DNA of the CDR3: TGCGCCAGCAGCCAAGATCTTGGGACAACCCAAGAGACCCAGTACTTC. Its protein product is CASSQDLGTTQETQYF.